The 5 T cell receptor beta chains given below trace back to one sample, sequenced in a study of T-cell reconstitution after alpha-beta-depleted transplantation in children. Unique molecular identifiers were incorporated into the prepared TCRbeta library. TCRdb reprocessed the PCR reads via MiXCR and lists one record per CDR3 protein. The repertoire holds 500,000 to 750,000 distinct CDR3 sequences, with 25% to 30% as singletons. The specimen was PBMCs, collected before TCRalphabeta/CD19-depleted stem cell transplant. Every receptor here comes from a boy in the first two years of life with Wiskott-Aldrich syndrome, due to receive a stem cell transplant.

This clonotype was seen a handful of times. This chain connects TRBV4-2 to TRBJ2-5; 9 bases match TRBD2. There are 19 residues in the CDR3. V lost 1 base, J lost 2 bases, and 14 bases stayed unmatched. Looked up from germline, CDR1 is LGHNA and CDR2 is YNFKEQ. CDR3 DNA: TGTGCCAGCAGCCAAGGTTTGAGACTCGCGGGAGGGAGTCAAGAGACCCAGTACTTC. The encoded protein is CASSQGLRLAGGSQETQYF.

This clonotype was recorded a few times. The V gene is TRBV13, the J gene TRBJ2-1; 8 bases agree with TRBD1. The V segment lost 4 bases and the J segment 0 bases; nucleotides outside the gene matches: 17. Germline CDR1 is PRHDT and CDR2 is FYEKMQ (reference sequence). CDR3 size: 20 residues. The CDR3 bases are TGTGCCAGCAGCTGGATACTAGGACAGGGAGTCGGGAACTCCTACAATGAGCAGTTCTTC. Translated, it gives CASSWILGQGVGNSYNEQFF. Variable domain in full (rest from reference TRBV13 and TRBJ2-1): AAGVIQSPRHLIKEKRETATLKCYPIPRHDTVYWYQQGPGQDPQFLISFYEKMQSDKGSIPDRFSAQQFSDYHSELNMSSLELGDSALYFCASSWILGQGVGNSYNEQFFGPGTRLTVL.

V usage is TRBV27 and J usage is TRBJ1-5; D perhaps matches TRBD1 (5 bases). The V gene lost 3 bases and the J gene lost 1 base, with 13 bases spanning the gap. CDR1 MNHEY and CDR2 SMNVEV come from the germline V gene (reference sequence). This CDR3 spans 16 amino acids. The DNA of the CDR3 is TGTGCCAGCAGTTTCTCCGGGACGACGAGCAATCAGCCCCAGCATTTT. Translated: CASSFSGTTSNQPQHF.

This clonotype has more than one count but fewer than ten. The chain recombines TRBV20-1 with TRBJ1-2, with no clear D. The germline V gene has CDR1 DFQATT and CDR2 SNEGSKA (reference sequence). V gave up 6 bases and J gave up 8 bases, with 10 bases separating them. The CDR3 is made up of 10 amino acids. CDR3 region: CSAQVGGYTF. In nucleotides, the CDR3 is TGCAGTGCCCAAGTCGGAGGCTACACCTTC.

This clonotype has only a few counts. Written as DNA, the CDR3 is TGCGCCAGCAGCTTGGAGTGGTCAGGGGTAAATCAGCCCCAGCATTTT. It yields the protein CASSLEWSGVNQPQHF. This chain connects TRBV5-1 to TRBJ1-5; D might be TRBD1 (6 bases). The CDR3 loop spans 16 amino acids. Germline V gene lookup returns CDR1 SGHRS and CDR2 YFSETQ. Trimming took 0 bases from V and 4 from J, leaving 14 bases between them.